The rows below give T cell receptor beta chains drawn from one sample of a study of blood T cell repertoires in COVID-19. Assay: immunoSEQ multiplex PCR; the TCRdb copy retains only in-frame clones and omits some. Of about 120,000 clones detected, approximately 90% appear once; the ten largest clones hold less than 4.5%. The specimen sequenced was peripheral blood. The source is a man in his 60s with COVID-19, enrolled during active disease. CDR3s include the opening cysteine and the closing phenylalanine or tryptophan. D genes are given only for firm matches. Clone size is not always given. Where it is, it says once, few, many or a class for expanded clones.

size,D,V,J,CDR3,DNA
-,-,TRBV5-1,TRBJ1-1,CASTSGSQAFF,TGCGCCAGCACCTCAGGGTCTCAAGCTTTCTTT
-,TRBD1,TRBV3-1/TRBV3-2,TRBJ1-1,CASSQQGDTEAFF,TGTGCCAGCAGCCAACAGGGGGACACTGAAGCTTTCTTT
-,-,TRBV30,TRBJ1-5,CASGGSSNQPQHF,TGTGCCTCCGGGGGTTCTAGCAATCAGCCCCAGCATTTT
-,TRBD1,TRBV6-5,TRBJ1-6,CASSYSTGGESPLHF,TGTGCCAGCAGTTACTCGACAGGGGGGGAGTCACCCCTCCACTTT
-,-,TRBV10-3,TRBJ2-7,CAISEPISGSPYEQYF,TGTGCCATCAGTGAGCCAATTTCCGGTTCGCCCTACGAGCAGTACTTC
-,-,TRBV7-2,TRBJ1-6,CASSFTPRDSPLHF,TGTGCCAGCAGCTTTACCCCCCGGGATTCACCCCTCCACTTT
-,-,TRBV19,TRBJ2-4,CASSTWTVAKNIQYF,TGTGCCAGTAGTACCTGGACAGTAGCCAAAAACATTCAGTACTTC
-,-,TRBV19,TRBJ1-5,CASSINLNSNQPQHF,TGTGCCAGTAGTATAAATCTAAATAGCAATCAGCCCCAGCATTTT
-,TRBD1,TRBV4-1,TRBJ1-1,CASSQGGQGYTEAFF,TGCGCCAGCAGCCAAGGTGGACAGGGGTATACTGAAGCTTTCTTT
-,-,TRBV5-4,TRBJ2-7,CASRPQGPYEQYF,TGTGCCAGCAGACCACAGGGACCCTACGAGCAGTACTTC
-,-,TRBV6-6,TRBJ2-2,CASSYSRVNTGELFF,TGTGCCAGCAGTTACAGTCGGGTGAACACCGGGGAGCTGTTTTTT
-,-,TRBV19,TRBJ2-7,CASSIRDTSYEQYF,TGTGCCAGTAGTATACGGGACACCTCCTACGAGCAGTACTTC
-,-,TRBV15,TRBJ1-5,CATSRELRPGHPTRNQPQHF,TGTGCCACCAGCAGAGAATTGCGACCGGGACACCCTACGCGCAATCAGCCCCAGCATTTT
-,-,TRBV30,TRBJ1-5,CAWSVLTGSNQPQHF,TGTGCCTGGAGTGTACTAACAGGGAGCAATCAGCCCCAGCATTTT
-,-,TRBV10-3,TRBJ2-1,CAITPVADNEQFF,TGTGCCATCACCCCGGTAGCGGACAATGAGCAGTTCTTC
-,-,TRBV10-1,TRBJ2-7,CASSPDLARGEQYF,TGCGCCAGCAGTCCTGACCTAGCACGCGGAGAGCAGTACTTC
-,-,TRBV5-1,TRBJ2-5,CASSLVGAVRETQYF,TGCGCCAGCAGCTTGGTAGGGGCTGTACGAGAGACCCAGTACTTC
few,TRBD1,TRBV5-1,TRBJ1-2,CASSLTIGQGGGYTF,TGCGCCAGCAGCTTAACTATCGGACAGGGCGGTGGCTACACCTTC
-,TRBD2,TRBV27,TRBJ2-3,CASRLAGGRDTQYF,TGTGCCAGCAGATTAGCGGGGGGGCGGGATACGCAGTATTTT